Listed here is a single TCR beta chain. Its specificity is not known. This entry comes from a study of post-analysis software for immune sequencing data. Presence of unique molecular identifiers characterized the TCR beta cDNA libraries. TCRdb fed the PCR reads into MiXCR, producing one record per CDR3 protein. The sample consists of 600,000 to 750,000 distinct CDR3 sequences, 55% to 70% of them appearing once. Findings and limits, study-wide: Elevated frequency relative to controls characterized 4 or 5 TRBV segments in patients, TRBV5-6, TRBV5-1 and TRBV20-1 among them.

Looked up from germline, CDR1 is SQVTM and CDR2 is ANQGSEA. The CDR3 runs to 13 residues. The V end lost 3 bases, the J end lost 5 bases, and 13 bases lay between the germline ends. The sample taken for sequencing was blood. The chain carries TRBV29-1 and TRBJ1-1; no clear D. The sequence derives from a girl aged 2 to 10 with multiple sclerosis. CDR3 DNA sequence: TGCAGCGTTGAGGTCGACGTGAGGACTGAAGCTTTCTTT. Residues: CSVEVDVRTEAFF.